The present entry profiles one T cell receptor beta chain with its context. What this receptor recognizes is not known. Base quality data are lacking; no much larger clone is found one base away. The CDR3 holds 14 amino acids from the cysteine to the phenylalanine. Only the CDR3 DNA is retained, 42 bases long and in frame from the first base. Reading the germline V gene gives CDR1 ENHRY and CDR2 SYGVKD. From V the trimming removes 4 bases and from J it removes 3 bases, while the gene matches leave 1 base of the junction unaccounted for. Peripheral blood CD8+ and CD4+ T cells from healthy donors, Susac syndrome patients and multiple sclerosis patients were profiled using high-throughput TCR beta sequencing. The Susac syndrome patients fulfilled recently defined diagnostic criteria for definite or probable disease. CD8+ TEMRA cells were enriched by FACS, while bulk CD8+ and CD4+ T cells were purified by magnetic negative isolation. Blood was collected in EDTA tubes and processed within 24 hours, with PBMCs isolated through density gradient centrifugation. PBMCs destined for TCR sequencing were cryopreserved in liquid nitrogen and later thawed in a 37 °C water bath. The sorted or isolated CD4+, CD8+ and CD8+ TEMRA cells reached a purity of at least 90%.

This entry is derived from a study of CD8 T cells in Susac syndrome (dated by TCRdb to between 2017 and 2020). Study-wide context: Of the Susac syndrome patients who were sequenced, more than five had clinically active disease and roughly eight were in clinical remission. At blood withdrawal, Susac syndrome patients were either therapy-naive, taking corticosteroids (in some cases with IVIg as well), or taking IVIg alone. The study used repertoire sequencing to test whether antigen drove CD8+ T cell activation and differentiation in Susac syndrome. Clonality of the CD8+ T cell repertoire was compared between about a dozen healthy donors, approximately 14 Susac syndrome patients and about 15 multiple sclerosis patients. The research as a whole found: Clonal expansion was observed in Susac syndrome CD8+ repertoires, with the highest expansion in CD8+ TEMRA cells and greater expansion in clinically active than in remitting patients. Looking at Susac-specific public clones, the researchers identified some 15 in the total CD8+ repertoire and several in the CD8+ TEMRA repertoire. The number of individuals in the TCR sequencing and HLA analysis was recognized as being relatively small.

RNA was extracted using the RNeasy kit, and about 0.5 to 1 microgram was reverse transcribed with random hexamers. The immunoSEQ multiplex PCR assay, which covers 54 Vbeta and 13 Jbeta segments, was used to amplify TCR beta CDR3 regions. Bias from PCR amplification was corrected by using a synthetic template baseline for primer optimization and for computational correction. Turning to the authors' computational methods: Reads were annotated to V, D and J genes per IMGT and analyzed with immunoSEQ Analyzer, keeping only productive sequences. To calculate clonality, Shannon entropy was normalized by log2 of the number of productive unique sequences and then subtracted from one. For each patient and control, public and private clones were evaluated among the 100 most prevalent clones. A clone was defined as Susac-specific if it was absent from the healthy and MS cohorts, from 1052 published viral clones and from other ImmuneACCESS disease sequences. The public reads were quality trimmed at Q25 with fastp and then assembled into clones with MiXCR by TCRdb, keeping productive beta chains. Rows with one shared CDR3 protein collapse into an entry with the most common genes and DNA. These V and J calls originate from TCRdb's pipeline instead of the authors' own analysis. This sample gives 100,000 to 150,000 distinct CDR3 sequences in total; about 94% of them show up just once. The top ten hold approximately 0.2% of the sample.

This clonotype was obtained from a human donor with Susac syndrome. The specimen sequenced was CD8+ T cells from PBMCs. Recombination connected TRBV10-3 to TRBJ2-7; 12 central nucleotides agree with TRBD2. The CDR3 protein is CAISGTSGIYEQYF. Read as DNA, the sequence is TGTGCCATCAGTGGGACTAGCGGGATCTACGAGCAGTACTTC.